The rows below give T cell receptor beta chains drawn from one sample of a study of CD8 T cells in Susac syndrome. TCRdb ran MiXCR on the immunoSEQ multiplex PCR reads and lists one entry per CDR3 protein. The sample records a few hundred thousand distinct CDR3 sequences, approximately 94% being singletons. The source material was CD4+ T cells from PBMCs. These receptors all stem from a human donor with Susac syndrome. CDR3s include the opening cysteine and the closing phenylalanine or tryptophan.

j_call	v_call	cdr3_aa
TRBJ2-1	TRBV4-2	CASSLGGGARNEQFF
TRBJ2-1	TRBV5-6	CASSLGLAGEQFF
TRBJ2-6	TRBV5-4	CASSFFGGTGANVLTF
TRBJ1-2	TRBV5-4	CASRRGQDHYGYTF
TRBJ1-5	TRBV25-1	CASSETGYNQPQHF
TRBJ2-7	TRBV20-1	CSARLAGSSYEQYF
TRBJ2-7	TRBV5-1	CASSRLGPKAYEQYF
TRBJ1-5	TRBV12-3/TRBV12-4	CASSLMTGDNQPQHF
TRBJ1-3	TRBV7-9	CASSLVVGPGNTIYF
TRBJ1-1	TRBV6-2/TRBV6-3	CASSSPFGGNTEAFF
TRBJ1-2	TRBV25-1	CASSTLSYGYTF
TRBJ1-1	TRBV12-3/TRBV12-4	CASSPLSGGTEAFF
TRBJ2-3	TRBV7-2	CASSPGRNTDTQYF
TRBJ2-1	TRBV7-3	CASSLGRGGLNEQFF
TRBJ2-7	TRBV5-1	CASSLDSHEQYF
TRBJ2-7	TRBV7-2	CASSLVTSGEGEQYF
TRBJ1-1	TRBV6-2/TRBV6-3	CASTRDRANTEAFF
TRBJ1-1	TRBV4-3	CASSQEGRGLVNTEAFF
TRBJ2-3	TRBV20-1	CSATLAGNSLGTDTQYF
TRBJ1-6	TRBV27	CASSLGGINSPLHF
TRBJ2-6	TRBV30	CAWSLGGAGANVLTF
TRBJ2-6	TRBV7-3	CASKGTGANVLTF
TRBJ1-6	TRBV20-1	CSARAASSYNSPLHF
TRBJ2-7	TRBV20-1	CSASGTSGGISYEQYF
TRBJ1-1	TRBV14	CASSPIGENTEAFF
TRBJ2-3	TRBV29-1	CSADGGGDTQYF
TRBJ2-3	TRBV4-3	CASSLRAGGRPTDTQYF
TRBJ1-2	TRBV18	CASSPGTGPFYGYTF
TRBJ2-4	TRBV25-1	CASSETGGTNIQYF
TRBJ1-2	TRBV4-3	CASSQGSTGPRDGYTF
TRBJ1-6	TRBV30	CAWSILRSPLHF
TRBJ2-3	TRBV20-1	CSARDLGQGSDTQYF
TRBJ1-2	TRBV4-3	CASSQDLTAYGYTF
TRBJ2-7	TRBV20-1	CSASTTDRSYEQYF
TRBJ2-1	TRBV6-2/TRBV6-3	CASSYTLTSGGGQFF
TRBJ2-3	TRBV11-2	CASSTSGTRGTDTQYF
TRBJ1-2	TRBV7-9	CASSLAGTGTGYTF